These 32 T cell receptor beta chains were sequenced from one sample in a study of identical twins. TCRdb passed the 5' RACE reads through MiXCR, listing each CDR3 protein once. Here the sample spans a few hundred thousand distinct CDR3 sequences, about an eighth being singletons. The sample also formed part of further work on yellow fever vaccine responses in identical twins.

Sequences were obtained from memory (CD45RO+) T cells sorted from blood. The origin of the receptors is a woman under 30 in good health.

This CDR3 reads CASRVGGAYQETQYF. CDR3 coding DNA: TGTGCCAGCAGGGTAGGGGGGGCCTATCAAGAGACCCAGTACTTC. The V and J genes are TRBV7-2 and TRBJ2-5, with a weak D call TRBD2 (7 bases). The CDR3 is 15 residues long. Trimming stripped 6 bases from V and 2 bases from J, with 16 bases between. Per the germline V gene, CDR1 is SGHTA and CDR2 is FQGNSA.

V gene TRBV9 combines with J gene TRBJ2-1, with a weak D call TRBD2 (9 bases). The CDR3 sequence is 19 residues long. V lost 6 bases and J 7 bases, leaving 32 bases between the germline ends. From germline, CDR1 is SGDLS and CDR2 YYNGEE. The CDR3 bases are TGTGCCAGCACCAGAAACAGGGGGGGTAGCGGGGGCCGGACGAATGAGCAGTTCTTC. It codes for CASTRNRGGSGGRTNEQFF.

The V call is TRBV20-1, the J call TRBJ2-7, with D possibly TRBD1 on 5 matching bases. This CDR3 is built from 15 residues. Trimming shortened V by 1 base and J by 2 bases, and 15 bases separated the two germline ends. The germline V gene encodes CDR1 DFQATT and CDR2 SNEGSKA (reference sequence). CDR3 loop: CSARGPIQDAYEQYF. Written as DNA, the CDR3 is TGCAGTGCTAGAGGGCCTATACAGGACGCCTACGAGCAGTACTTC.

This chain links TRBV6-1 with TRBJ2-5; D is undetermined. CDR1 is MNHNS, CDR2 SASEGT, per germline. Between the trimmed V and J ends, which lost 6 bases and 4 bases, there was a span of 12 bases. The CDR3 contains 13 residues. The CDR3 loop reads CASRPAQRETQYF. DNA for the CDR3: TGTGCCAGCAGGCCGGCCCAGCGAGAGACCCAGTACTTC.

The chain is built from TRBV20-1 and TRBJ2-3, with D possibly matching TRBD1 (5 bases). The germline gives CDR1 DFQATT, CDR2 SNEGSKA (reference sequence). The length of the CDR3 is 12 residues. Trimming took 6 bases from V and 4 from J, leaving 11 bases between them. CDR3 in amino acids: CSARALADTQYF. The CDR3 region has the DNA TGCAGTGCCAGGGCTTTGGCAGATACGCAGTATTTT.

The sample holds a few counts of this clonotype. The rearrangement uses TRBV6-1 and TRBJ1-1, with 7 bases fitting TRBD1. Germline V gene sequence: CDR1 MNHNS, CDR2 SASEGT. The J segment lost 4 bases and the V segment lost 6 bases, leaving 11 bases of the junction unmatched. The CDR3 is made up of 15 amino acids. In DNA form, the CDR3 reads TGTGCCAGCAGAAAACAAGGGGGCAAACGCACTGAAGCTTTCTTT. Translation gives CASRKQGGKRTEAFF.

This clonotype was detected ten times or more. The chain recombines TRBV20-1 with TRBJ1-1, with D maybe TRBD1 (6 bases). CDR3 length: 14 amino acids. Trimming left V 1 base short and J 4 bases short, with 13 bases between. The germline V gene encodes CDR1 DFQATT and CDR2 SNEGSKA (reference sequence). The DNA for the CDR3 is TGCAGTGCTAGAGTGGGGGGCTCGTTCACTGAAGCTTTCTTT. It codes for CSARVGGSFTEAFF.

The chain employs TRBV6-2 or TRBV6-3 and TRBJ2-3, with TRBD1 identical over 7 bases. The trim removed 1 base at V and 9 bases at J, leaving 10 bases unmatched. This CDR3 region has 15 residues. Germline V lookup: CDR1 MNHEY, CDR2 SVGEGT. CDR3 sequence: CASSYLRGRQGTQYF. In DNA, the CDR3 is TGTGCCAGCAGTTACTTAAGGGGGCGACAGGGAACGCAGTATTTT.

This chain connects TRBV5-1 to TRBJ1-1; TRBD1 agrees at 9 bases. The germline V gene has CDR1 SGHRS and CDR2 YFSETQ. Trimming took 4 bases from V and 1 from J; bases not matched to a gene: 14. This CDR3 has 18 residues. CDR3 amino acids: CASSPGTGRGLGNTEAFF. Written as DNA, the CDR3 is TGCGCCAGCAGCCCTGGGACAGGGAGGGGGCTGGGGAACACTGAAGCTTTCTTT.

This clonotype was observed a handful of times. The gene calls are TRBV12-3 or TRBV12-4 and TRBJ2-3; 12 bases fit TRBD2. V shed 3 bases, J shed 1 base, and the junction held 2 bases outside the gene matches. This CDR3 spans 16 amino acids. The CDR3 nucleotides read TGTGCCAGCAGTTTGAGGACTAGCGGGGGCACAGATACGCAGTATTTT. This encodes CASSLRTSGGTDTQYF.

V and J are TRBV20-1 and TRBJ2-3; D is unresolved. This CDR3 is 13 amino acids long. CDR1 and CDR2 (germline): DFQATT, SNEGSKA (reference sequence). V was shortened by 2 bases and J by 0 bases, with 6 bases between the two germline ends. DNA of the CDR3: TGCAGTGCTAGAAAAGAGAGCACAGATACGCAGTATTTT. This codes for CSARKESTDTQYF.

The V gene is TRBV7-2, the J gene TRBJ2-3; 8 nucleotides align to TRBD2. Germline V gives CDR1 SGHTA, CDR2 FQGNSA. Trimming removed 1 base from V and 0 bases from J; junction bases left unmatched: 3. This CDR3 is built from 16 residues. The CDR3 DNA reads as TGTGCCAGCAGCTTAGGCGGGAGGTCAAGCACAGATACGCAGTATTTT. Its translation is CASSLGGRSSTDTQYF. The whole variable domain, remainder taken from reference TRBV7-2 and TRBJ2-3, is GAGVSQSPSNKVTEKGKDVELRCDPISGHTALYWYRQSLGQGLEFLIYFQGNSAPDKSGLPSDRFSAERTGGSVSTLTIQRTQQEDSAVYLCASSLGGRSSTDTQYFGPGTRLTVL.

This chain connects TRBV12-5 to TRBJ2-5, with 8 bases aligning to TRBD1. V trimming: 0 bases; J trimming: 2 bases; junction bases outside the gene matches: 14. CDR3 length: 19 residues. Germline CDR1 reads LGHNT; CDR2 reads FRNRAP. CDR3 amino acids: CASGLVLGRGPFRQETQYF. DNA of the CDR3: TGTGCTAGTGGTTTGGTACTAGGCAGGGGGCCTTTTCGTCAAGAGACCCAGTACTTC. The complete variable domain, with remaining parts taken from reference TRBV12-5 and TRBJ2-5, reads DARVTQTPRHKVTEMGQEVTMRCQPILGHNTVFWYRQTMMQGLELLAYFRNRAPLDDSGMPKDRFSAEMPDATLATLKIQPSEPRDSAVYFCASGLVLGRGPFRQETQYFGPGTRLLVL.

This clonotype was counted at least ten times. This chain joins TRBV7-2 and TRBJ2-3; 7 nucleotides agree with TRBD2. The CDR3 consists of 15 residues. The trim removed 0 bases at V and 1 base at J, leaving 1 base unmatched. In germline, CDR1 is SGHTA, CDR2 FQGNSA. CDR3 residues: CASSLAGRGTDTQYF. CDR3 DNA: TGTGCCAGCAGCTTAGCGGGGAGGGGCACAGATACGCAGTATTTT.

This clonotype showed up many times. Here the CDR3 DNA reads TGTGCCAGCACCAGCTGGGGGACAGGGGTTCTCGGTGGCTACACCTTC. Encoded protein: CASTSWGTGVLGGYTF. The V call is TRBV6-1, the J call TRBJ1-2, with 10 positions matching TRBD1. This CDR3 is 16 amino acids long. V lost 7 bases, J lost 7 bases, and 15 bases stayed unmatched. The V gene's germline CDR1 is MNHNS and CDR2 SASEGT.

Only a few counts were recorded for this clonotype. The chain couples TRBV7-2 to TRBJ2-5; 10 bases align to TRBD1. This CDR3 contains 15 residues. J was trimmed by 2 bases and V by 4 bases; bases with no gene match: 4. Germline CDR1 is SGHTA and CDR2 is FQGNSA. CDR3 DNA sequence: TGTGCCAGCAGCTCCCGGACAGGGGGACAAGAGACCCAGTACTTC. Its protein product is CASSSRTGGQETQYF.

This clonotype came up a few times. V usage is TRBV18 and J usage is TRBJ1-2; 8 bases are shared with TRBD1. Germline loops: CDR1 KGHSH, CDR2 LQKENI. V shed 3 bases, J shed 0 bases, and the junction held 3 bases outside the gene matches. This CDR3 has 15 amino acids. The CDR3 loop reads CASSPDRGSNYGYTF. As DNA, the CDR3 is TGTGCCAGCTCACCCGACAGGGGTTCTAACTATGGCTACACCTTC.

This clonotype has just a few counts. This chain uses TRBV27 with TRBJ2-6; TRBD1 matches at 9 bases. Germline assignment: CDR1 MNHEY and CDR2 SMNVEV (reference sequence). The CDR3 is made up of 18 amino acids. V shed 3 bases and J 1 base; nucleotides not matched to a gene: 7. The chain's CDR3 is CASSFYGTGNSGANVLTF. In DNA form, the CDR3 reads TGTGCCAGCAGTTTCTACGGGACAGGGAATTCTGGGGCCAACGTCCTGACTTTC.

This clonotype was detected a few times. The chain joins TRBV5-1 to TRBJ2-2; D possibly matches TRBD1 or TRBD2 (5 bases each). Trimming took 0 bases from V and 3 from J, leaving 18 bases between them. CDR1 SGHRS and CDR2 YFSETQ come from the germline V gene. The CDR3 totals 18 residues. DNA of the CDR3: TGCGCCAGCAGCTTGGGGCAGGGAGTGGATCGAGACACCGGGGAGCTGTTTTTT. Residues: CASSLGQGVDRDTGELFF.

The DNA for the CDR3 is TGTGCCAGCAGCTTCCTACTAGCGGAGCAGTACTTC. It encodes CASSFLLAEQYF. The gene calls are TRBV11-2 and TRBJ2-7; 7 bases match TRBD2. CDR1 and CDR2 from the germline V gene are SGHAT and FQNNGV. Trimming cost V 3 bases and J 7 bases; bases outside gene matches: 3. This CDR3 has 12 residues.

This clonotype was counted a few times. The chain has TRBV29-1 and TRBJ2-7; 8 bases align to TRBD2. The CDR3 contains 12 residues. Germline lookup yields CDR1 SQVTM and CDR2 ANQGSEA. V shed 4 bases and J 6 bases; nucleotides not matched to a gene: 5. CDR3 region: CSVAASGREQYF. The DNA of the CDR3 is TGCAGCGTTGCGGCTAGCGGGCGCGAGCAGTACTTC.

This clonotype was detected many times. The V and J genes are TRBV4-2 and TRBJ1-2; maybe TRBD1 (5 bases). CDR1 and CDR2 from the germline V gene are LGHNA and YNFKEQ. This CDR3 spans 14 amino acids. Trimming took 3 bases from V and 5 from J, leaving 13 bases between them. The CDR3 loop is CASSQAGQTYGYTF. The CDR3 nucleotides are TGTGCCAGCAGCCAGGCTGGACAAACTTATGGCTACACCTTC.

This clonotype was observed a handful of times. The chain recombines TRBV7-9 with TRBJ2-2; D ambiguous. This CDR3 has 13 amino acids. Germline-derived CDR1 and CDR2 are SEHNR and FQNEAQ (reference sequence). The ends were cut back, 8 bases at V and 5 bases at J, with 12 bases in the middle. Here the CDR3 DNA reads TGTGCCAGCGGAGACGGGTTGACCGGGGAGCTGTTTTTT. Protein sequence: CASGDGLTGELFF.

The chain links TRBV6-2 or TRBV6-3 to TRBJ2-3, with D uncertain. The CDR3 contains 15 residues. Trimming pared 6 bases from V and 0 bases from J, leaving 13 bases between. Germline-derived CDR1 and CDR2 are MNHEY and SVGEGT. The CDR3 region has the DNA TGTGCCAGCAGCCTTGACTTCCGTAGCACAGATACGCAGTATTTT. This codes for CASSLDFRSTDTQYF.

This clonotype was counted only a few times. The chain links TRBV12-3 or TRBV12-4 to TRBJ2-1; 9 bases agree with TRBD1. The CDR3 spans 13 residues. The ends lost 11 bases at V and 6 bases at J; junction bases unmatched: 8. CDR3 bases: TGTGCCTGCGCTGGGACAGGGCGCAATGAGCAGTTCTTC. This gives the protein CACAGTGRNEQFF.

This clonotype was seen a handful of times. The chain joins TRBV15 to TRBJ1-2; perhaps TRBD1 as D (5 bases). In germline, CDR1 is LNHNV, CDR2 YYDKDF (reference sequence). V was cut by 0 bases and J by 6 bases, with 11 bases left in between. This CDR3 contains 14 residues. CDR3 DNA: TGTGCCACCAGCAGAGATCGGTGGGGCAATGGCTACACCTTC. Translated, it gives CATSRDRWGNGYTF.

The chain joins TRBV6-1 to TRBJ2-3, with D possibly being TRBD1 (6 bases). Trimming cost V 6 bases and J 2 bases, with 15 bases left between them. The CDR3 totals 15 residues. From germline, CDR1 is MNHNS and CDR2 SASEGT. As DNA, the CDR3 is TGTGCCAGCAGCTTCACCGGGACACTCACAGATACGCAGTATTTT. Its translation is CASSFTGTLTDTQYF.

This clonotype has a count of ten or more. The chain couples TRBV3-1 to TRBJ2-7; D is unresolved. The CDR3 length is 15 residues. V lost 1 base to trimming and J lost 6 bases, with 16 bases between them. CDR1 is LGHDT and CDR2 is YNNKEL in the germline V gene (reference sequence). The CDR3 sequence: CASSQGWQGNGEQYF. CDR3 nucleotide sequence: TGTGCCAGCAGCCAAGGTTGGCAAGGCAATGGCGAGCAGTACTTC.

The chain recombines TRBV20-1 with TRBJ2-1; possibly TRBD1 or TRBD2 for D (6 bases each). CDR1 is DFQATT and CDR2 is SNEGSKA in the germline V gene (reference sequence). The V and J ends lost 6 bases and 8 bases respectively, with 20 bases between them. The CDR3 is made up of 14 amino acids. In DNA form, the CDR3 reads TGCAGTGCCCCGACTAGTAGGGGGTTGGATGAGCAGTTCTTC. Translated: CSAPTSRGLDEQFF.

This clonotype was recorded many times. This rearrangement joins TRBV12-3 or TRBV12-4 to TRBJ2-1; 13 bases line up with TRBD2. The CDR3 extends over 15 amino acids. J was trimmed by 4 bases and V by 6 bases; bases with no gene match: 3. The CDR3 loop is CASRLAGGGYNEQFF. The CDR3 nucleotides are TGTGCCAGCAGACTAGCGGGAGGGGGGTACAATGAGCAGTTCTTC.

As DNA, the CDR3 is TGTGCCAGCAGTTCCCAGTGGCGGGAAGGCACAGATACGCAGTATTTT. Protein product: CASSSQWREGTDTQYF. The chain couples TRBV28 to TRBJ2-3, with D possibly being TRBD2 (6 bases). The CDR3 sequence is 16 residues long. CDR1 is MDHEN and CDR2 is SYDVKM in the germline V gene. The V and J ends lost 4 bases and 1 base respectively, with 15 bases between them.

This clonotype was seen ten or more times. The chain combines TRBV6-4 with TRBJ2-1; 7 nucleotides match TRBD1. Germline V lookup: CDR1 MRHNA, CDR2 SNTAGT. The V segment lost 0 bases and the J segment 5 bases; nucleotides outside the gene matches: 7. The CDR3 has 16 amino acids. CDR3 in amino acids: CASSDSTGTANNEQFF. The CDR3 nucleotides are TGTGCCAGCAGTGACTCCACCGGGACAGCGAACAATGAGCAGTTCTTC.